This T cell receptor (beta chain) was identified during a study of monozygotic twins with inflammatory bowel disease. The CDR3 is 15 residues long. TCRdb re-called the 5' RACE reads and shows each CDR3 protein once, DNA omitted. Here the sample table reports about 380,000 distinct CDR3 sequences. The rearrangement links TRBV12-3 or TRBV12-4 to TRBJ2-3; as DNA is missing, the TRBD2 call by TCRdb cannot be tested. The receptor was derived from a human donor with ulcerative colitis or Crohn's disease, or a healthy co-twin of an affected twin (not recorded which). Sequenced input: blood. CDR3 loop: CASSPRLAGTDTQYF.